This is a list of T cell receptor beta chains from one sample in a study of blood T cells in healthy people across ages. TCRdb recomputed calls from the 5' RACE reads with MiXCR, one row per CDR3 protein. The sample carries about a million distinct CDR3 sequences, roughly 51% recorded once. Sequenced material: blood. The receptors shown here come from an older woman in good health. The CDR3 runs from the conserved cysteine through the conserved F or W. A D gene is named only where the DNA matches it firmly. Clone size, where shown, is once, few, many, or a class for clones that have expanded.

clone_size	d_call	v_call	j_call	cdr3_aa	cdr3_nt
.	.	TRBV25-1	TRBJ2-3	CACTRRGASTDTQYF	TGTGCCTGCACCCGTCGGGGAGCGAGCACAGATACGCAGTATTTT
few	.	TRBV9	TRBJ2-5	CASSVGSGVRVQYF	TGTGCCAGCAGCGTAGGCAGCGGCGTGAGGGTCCAGTACTTC
.	TRBD2	TRBV29-1	TRBJ2-3	CSASRGSPDTQYF	TGCAGCGCCTCTCGCGGGAGTCCAGATACGCAGTATTTT
.	.	TRBV10-3	TRBJ2-3	CAISDVGGGSIDTQYF	TGTGCCATCAGTGACGTTGGGGGTGGAAGCATAGATACGCAGTATTTT
.	.	TRBV12-3/TRBV12-4	TRBJ1-5	CASSFSEKRGNQPQHF	TGTGCCAGCAGTTTCTCGGAGAAGCGGGGCAATCAGCCCCAGCATTTT
.	.	TRBV28	TRBJ2-1	CAGRGQQGIVSYNEQFF	TGTGCCGGCAGGGGCCAACAGGGTATCGTATCCTACAATGAGCAGTTCTTC
.	TRBD1	TRBV20-1	TRBJ2-7	CSAHHGDRGFSEQYF	TGCAGTGCGCACCACGGGGACAGGGGGTTTTCCGAGCAGTACTTC
.	TRBD1	TRBV24-1	TRBJ2-3	CATSDPGQGTDTQYF	TGTGCCACCAGTGATCCGGGACAGGGCACAGATACGCAGTATTTT
.	TRBD1	TRBV4-1	TRBJ2-7	CASSQDINRGSYEQYF	TGCGCCAGCAGCCAAGATATAAACAGGGGATCCTACGAGCAGTACTTC
.	.	TRBV12-3/TRBV12-4	TRBJ1-2	CASSCNRARGYTF	TGTGCCAGCAGTTGTAATCGGGCGCGCGGCTACACCTTC
.	.	TRBV28	TRBJ1-2	CASSLYRLSYGYTF	TGTGCCAGCAGTTTGTACAGGTTATCCTATGGCTACACCTTC
.	.	TRBV15	TRBJ2-6	CATSIVGANVLTF	TGTGCCACCAGCATCGTGGGGGCCAACGTCCTGACTTTC
few	.	TRBV15	TRBJ1-2	CATSRVPNRVLSGYTF	TGTGCCACCAGCAGAGTGCCGAACCGGGTCCTTTCTGGCTACACCTTC
few	TRBD1	TRBV6-1	TRBJ2-3	CAGRQGGTDAQYF	TGTGCCGGGAGACAGGGTGGCACAGATGCGCAGTATTTT
few	.	TRBV12-3/TRBV12-4	TRBJ1-2	CASNLPERGGYGYTF	TGTGCCAGCAATCTTCCGGAAAGAGGGGGATATGGCTACACCTTC
.	TRBD2	TRBV29-1	TRBJ2-1	CSAETSGNIRQFF	TGCAGCGCCGAGACTAGCGGGAATATTAGGCAGTTCTTC
.	.	TRBV27	TRBJ2-2	CASKIQGNTGELFF	TGTGCCAGCAAAATACAGGGGAACACCGGGGAGCTGTTTTTT
.	.	TRBV5-1	TRBJ1-6	CASSFGSYNSPLHF	TGCGCCAGCAGCTTTGGCAGCTATAATTCACCCCTCCACTTT
few	TRBD1	TRBV29-1	TRBJ1-1	CSGYQGAGTEAFF	TGCAGCGGATATCAGGGGGCAGGCACTGAAGCTTTCTTT
.	TRBD2	TRBV20-1	TRBJ2-7	CSAPGTSGRVDEQYF	TGCAGTGCTCCAGGGACTAGCGGGAGGGTCGACGAGCAGTACTTC
.	.	TRBV7-6	TRBJ2-3	CASSSGTPPDTQYF	TGTGCCAGCAGCTCCGGGACACCGCCGGATACGCAGTATTTT
.	.	TRBV2	TRBJ2-7	CASSGGRMAYEQYF	TGTGCCAGCAGTGGAGGAAGAATGGCCTACGAGCAGTACTTC
.	.	TRBV6-2/TRBV6-3	TRBJ2-7	CASYRSGSTYEQYF	TGTGCCAGCTACCGATCGGGATCCACCTACGAGCAGTACTTC
.	TRBD1	TRBV29-1	TRBJ2-7	CSAPDRTLNEQYF	TGCAGCGCCCCGGACAGGACACTTAACGAGCAGTACTTC
.	TRBD2	TRBV4-1	TRBJ2-5	CASSQDRTGGETQYF	TGCGCCAGCAGCCAAGATAGGACGGGAGGAGAGACCCAGTACTTC
.	.	TRBV30	TRBJ2-4	CFAGQIAKNIQYF	TGTTTCGCAGGCCAGATAGCCAAAAACATTCAGTACTTC
.	TRBD2	TRBV20-1	TRBJ2-1	CSARGLAGWSSYNEQFF	TGCAGTGCTAGAGGACTAGCGGGTTGGAGCTCCTACAATGAGCAGTTCTTC
.	.	TRBV27	TRBJ2-7	CASSLRVRPYEQYF	TGTGCCAGCAGTTTAAGGGTTCGACCCTACGAGCAGTACTTC
.	TRBD1	TRBV20-1	TRBJ1-4	CSARSARGQLNEKLFF	TGCAGTGCTAGATCCGCCCGGGGACAGCTTAATGAAAAACTGTTTTTT
.	.	TRBV29-1	TRBJ2-5	CSVGSVFRSHNEQYF	TGCAGCGTTGGCTCAGTTTTCCGATCCCACAATGAGCAGTACTTC
.	.	TRBV6-2/TRBV6-3	TRBJ2-4	CASNYSIGYGRGGQYF	TGTGCCAGCAATTACTCGATCGGCTACGGCAGAGGGGGGCAGTACTTC
.	.	TRBV6-2/TRBV6-3	TRBJ2-7	CASSRQAYVYEQYF	TGTGCCAGCAGTCGACAGGCATACGTCTACGAGCAGTACTTC
few	.	TRBV7-2	TRBJ2-1	CASSSPRAHNEQFF	TGTGCCAGCAGCTCTCCCCGGGCCCACAATGAGCAGTTCTTC
.	.	TRBV25-1	TRBJ2-7	CASSERGREQYF	TGTGCCAGCAGTGAAAGAGGGAGGGAGCAGTACTTC
.	.	TRBV6-1	TRBJ1-2	CASKSRVDSYGYTF	TGTGCCAGCAAATCCAGAGTCGACAGCTATGGCTACACCTTC
.	TRBD2	TRBV3-1	TRBJ2-7	CASSRGGSGSARAYEQYF	TGTGCCAGCAGCCGCGGCGGTAGCGGGAGTGCTAGAGCCTACGAGCAGTACTTC
few	TRBD1	TRBV7-2	TRBJ2-1	CASSLEGQGAYNEQFF	TGTGCCAGCAGCTTAGAAGGACAGGGGGCCTACAATGAGCAGTTCTTC
.	.	TRBV10-3	TRBJ1-3	CAISDPTTASGNTIYF	TGTGCCATCAGTGACCCAACGACAGCCTCTGGAAACACCATATATTTT
.	TRBD2	TRBV11-2	TRBJ2-5	CASSLALGGLAGRPREQYF	TGTGCCAGCAGCTTAGCCCTGGGTGGACTAGCGGGCCGACCCAGGGAGCAGTACTTC
few	.	TRBV20-1	TRBJ2-1	CSARDQDGRSYNEQFF	TGCAGTGCTAGAGATCAGGACGGCCGCTCCTACAATGAGCAGTTCTTC
.	.	TRBV7-8	TRBJ2-7	CASSPSPVPLYEQYF	TGTGCCAGCAGCCCATCACCAGTTCCACTCTACGAGCAGTACTTC
.	.	TRBV4-2	TRBJ2-7	CASSQVQAYEQYF	TGTGCCAGCAGCCAAGTTCAGGCCTACGAGCAGTACTTC
few	TRBD2	TRBV29-1	TRBJ2-5	CSVASGTGQETQYF	TGCAGCGTTGCTAGCGGGACCGGCCAAGAGACCCAGTACTTC
.	.	TRBV12-3/TRBV12-4	TRBJ1-1	CASSSQRGAFF	TGTGCCAGCAGTTCTCAGCGTGGGGCTTTCTTT
.	TRBD1	TRBV7-2	TRBJ1-2	CANSRRTGGQGYTF	TGTGCCAACAGCCGAAGGACAGGAGGCCAGGGCTACACCTTC
.	TRBD2	TRBV7-2	TRBJ2-5	CASSIGLAGGRETQYF	TGTGCCAGCAGCATTGGACTAGCGGGAGGGAGGGAGACCCAGTACTTC
.	.	TRBV7-2	TRBJ2-5	CASSSLLRTQYF	TGTGCCAGCAGCTCCCTACTAAGGACCCAGTACTTC
few	TRBD1	TRBV7-9	TRBJ2-1	CASSPGQGVFNEQFF	TGTGCCAGCAGCCCGGGACAGGGGGTTTTCAATGAGCAGTTCTTC
few	.	TRBV5-1	TRBJ1-2	CASSRTRANYGYTF	TGCGCCAGCAGCAGGACCCGAGCTAACTATGGCTACACCTTC